The T cell receptor beta chain described here comes from a study of CD8+ T cells in alopecia areata. Study details: Dosing with tofacitinib proceeded for 6 to 18 months, followed by 6 months off drug.

Trimming took 1 base from V and 6 from J, leaving 10 bases between them. There are 14 residues in the CDR3. Germline V gene sequence: CDR1 SGHTA, CDR2 FQGNSA. The authors extracted RNA and reverse transcribed it into cDNA as the sequencing template. Data came from immunoSEQ multiplex PCR; TCRdb stores just in-frame clones and leaves some out. Seen here are some 150,000 clones, 58% observed once, and the top ten hold 6.4%. The V call is TRBV7-2, the J call TRBJ2-1; TRBD1 or TRBD2 may be the D gene (5 bases each). The clonotype was recovered from a human donor with alopecia areata. The sequencing here drew on CD4+ T cells sorted from blood, taken at week 0. CDR3 coding DNA: TGTGCCAGCAGCTTAGGGGAGAGGGGCAATGAGCAGTTCTTC. Residues: CASSLGERGNEQFF.